This T cell receptor beta chain appears in the sequencing data of a study of Ad26.COV2.S vaccination and SARS-CoV-2 variants. Overall study context: Once, or twice with 56 days between doses, Ad26.COV2.S was given intramuscularly. Study results and limitations: Placebo and vaccine recipients had non-spike TCR breadth that was similar.

Regarding treatment: some 19 received Ad26.COV2.S at low or high dose, single or two shots; roughly five received placebo; per-sample allocation not given. Sampling was performed 63 days after the first vaccine or placebo injection. Boston supplied an adult donor aged 18-55 years. Vaccination employed an Ad26 vector expressing the Wuhan-strain SARS-CoV-2 spike. The method was immunoSEQ multiplex PCR; TCRdb's version includes in-frame clones alone and lacks a portion of them. The table shows around 340,000 clones, with around 89% occurring only once. As for this clone: Its antigen remains unknown.

The TCR originated in a person between 18 and 65 years old who received the Ad26.COV2.S COVID-19 vaccine or a placebo. The sequencing used peripheral blood, collected in a trial of Ad26.COV2.S vaccine versus placebo.

The CDR3 DNA reads as TGTGCCATCAGTGAGGAAATACACAGGGGTCGGGCGCGCGGCTACACCTTC. Its protein is CAISEEIHRGRARGYTF. V and J are TRBV10-3 and TRBJ1-2, with 7 bases aligning to TRBD1. Trimming removed 2 bases from V and 8 bases from J; junction bases left unmatched: 17. Germline loops: CDR1 ENHRY, CDR2 SYGVKD. This CDR3 region has 17 residues.